The 21 T cell receptor beta chains listed next were all sequenced from one sample in a study of blood T cell repertoires in COVID-19. Measured with immunoSEQ multiplex PCR; TCRdb has only the in-frame clones, and not every one. The sample includes some 130,000 clones, 87% of them seen just once. What was sequenced was peripheral blood. These TCRs come from a man aged 45-60 years with active COVID-19.

This clone appeared once. The chain recombines TRBV12-3 or TRBV12-4 with TRBJ2-5; D may be TRBD1 (6 bases). V was cut by 3 bases and J by 5 bases, with 10 bases left in between. This CDR3 has 13 residues. The CDR3 bases are TGTGCCAGCAGTTTGAGGGGGAGTGAGACCCAGTACTTC. It is translated as CASSLRGSETQYF.

The V gene is TRBV9, the J gene TRBJ1-1; 7 nucleotides agree with TRBD1. The CDR3 loop spans 12 amino acids. Germline V CDR1 and CDR2: SGDLS, YYNGEE. V dropped 4 bases and J dropped 10; count of bases not matched to a gene: 7. This CDR3 is CASSPQTGRAFF. In DNA, the CDR3 is TGTGCCAGCAGCCCGCAGACAGGGAGAGCTTTCTTT. The variable domain in full, completed from reference TRBV9 and TRBJ1-1, reads DSGVTQTPKHLITATGQRVTLRCSPRSGDLSVYWYQQSLDQGLQFLIQYYNGEERAKGNILERFSAQQFPDLHSELNLSSLELGDSALYFCASSPQTGRAFFGQGTRLTVV.

The rearrangement links TRBV20-1 to TRBJ2-7; D is possibly TRBD2 (6 bases). Germline V gene sequence: CDR1 DFQATT, CDR2 SNEGSKA (reference sequence). The CDR3 sequence is 13 residues long. The V end lost 3 bases, the J end lost 5 bases, and 14 bases lay between the germline ends. In nucleotides, the CDR3 is TGCAGTGCTAGTAAGGAGGGTAGTAACGAGCAGTACTTC. It specifies CSASKEGSNEQYF.

The V gene is TRBV11-2, the J gene TRBJ2-2; a possible D gene is TRBD2 (5 bases). Germline values: CDR1 SGHAT, CDR2 FQNNGV. The CDR3 totals 15 residues. Trimming removed 3 bases at V and 4 bases at J, with 12 bases between. CDR3 in amino acids: CASSFEDWGTGELFF. DNA for the CDR3: TGTGCCAGCAGCTTCGAGGACTGGGGCACCGGGGAGCTGTTTTTT.

This sequence joins TRBV4-3 and TRBJ2-3; 9 bases match TRBD2. The J segment lost 6 bases and the V segment lost 0 bases, leaving 10 bases of the junction unmatched. The CDR3 is made up of 17 amino acids. Germline loops: CDR1 LGHNA, CDR2 YSLEER. The CDR3 region is CASSQELAGAGRDTQYF. The CDR3 nucleotides read TGCGCCAGCAGCCAAGAGTTAGCGGGGGCCGGGCGTGATACGCAGTATTTT.

The chain combines TRBV5-6 with TRBJ1-2; D may be TRBD1 (5 bases). The CDR3 consists of 13 residues. Deletions cut 9 bases from V and 4 bases from J, with 16 bases between. Germline V lookup: CDR1 SGHDT, CDR2 YYEEEE. CDR3: CATSYQGGYGYTF. For the CDR3, the DNA is TGTGCCACCAGTTATCAGGGAGGCTATGGCTACACCTTC.

V usage is TRBV10-3 and J usage is TRBJ2-7, with 8 bases that match TRBD2. This CDR3 spans 12 amino acids. The germline V gene has CDR1 ENHRY and CDR2 SYGVKD. V was pared by 11 bases and J by 0 bases, with 3 bases of the junction left unmatched. The DNA of the CDR3 is TGTGCCGCTAGCGGGTCCTCCTACGAGCAGTACTTC. Translated: CAASGSSYEQYF.

The V and J genes are TRBV15 and TRBJ2-7; tentatively, D is TRBD2 (5 bases). Germline assignment: CDR1 LNHNV and CDR2 YYDKDF (reference sequence). The CDR3 sequence is 15 residues long. V dropped 0 bases and J dropped 5 bases, with 14 bases sitting between them. CDR3 bases: TGTGCCACCAGCAGAGATAGCCTAGCCCCCCACGAGCAGTACTTC. Residues: CATSRDSLAPHEQYF.

The sample holds one count of this clone. The chain recombines TRBV14 with TRBJ1-4; D gene uncertain. CDR3 size: 14 residues. The V end lost 5 bases, the J end lost 3 bases, and 10 bases lay between the germline ends. Germline V gene lookup returns CDR1 SGHDN and CDR2 FVKESK. CDR3 protein: CASSSRLPNEKLFF. In DNA, the CDR3 is TGTGCCAGCAGCTCGCGGCTCCCTAATGAAAAACTGTTTTTT.

The rearrangement links TRBV7-2 to TRBJ1-4, with D perhaps matching TRBD1 (6 bases). Deletions cut 5 bases from V and 7 bases from J, with 20 bases between. From germline, CDR1 is SGHTA and CDR2 FQGNSA. CDR3 length: 16 amino acids. CDR3 loop: CASSLRTAPRSEKLFF. Written as DNA, the CDR3 is TGTGCCAGCAGCCTCCGGACAGCCCCGAGGTCTGAAAAACTGTTTTTT.

To note about this clone: The same CDR3 is also encoded by other DNA sequences in this sample. The genes are TRBV2 and TRBJ1-2; the D gene is possibly TRBD1 (6 bases). This CDR3 has 13 residues. Germline V gene lookup returns CDR1 SNHLY and CDR2 FYNNEI. The V end lost 5 bases, the J end lost 2 bases, and 9 bases lay between the germline ends. CDR3 coding DNA: TGTGCCAGCAGTCCCGACAGGAACTATGGCTACACCTTC. Amino acid sequence: CASSPDRNYGYTF.

The V gene is TRBV9, the J gene TRBJ1-1; D uncertain. Trimming pared 0 bases from V and 0 bases from J, leaving 12 bases between. This CDR3 region has 16 residues. The germline V gene has CDR1 SGDLS and CDR2 YYNGEE. The CDR3 DNA reads as TGTGCCAGCAGCGTAGGGACCGGGAACCTGAACACTGAAGCTTTCTTT. This codes for CASSVGTGNLNTEAFF.

A note on this clone: The junction does not match germline at one end; this may be a read error. V is TRBV7-7 and J is TRBJ2-5; 8 positions agree with TRBD2. This CDR3 region has 16 residues. Germline V gene sequence: CDR1 SSHAT, CDR2 FNYEAQ (reference sequence). The CDR3 nucleotides read TGTGCTAGCAGCTTAGAGTTTCGGGGGGGCGAGGAGACCCAGTACTTC. As protein: CASSLEFRGGEETQYF.

In this sample, this clone turned up once. The chain joins TRBV4-3 to TRBJ1-6, with 8 positions matching TRBD1. Losses at the gene ends were 4 bases for V and 10 bases for J; bases not matched to a gene: 6. The germline V gene encodes CDR1 LGHNA and CDR2 YSLEER. This CDR3 comprises 14 residues. CDR3 loop: CASSRNRGGSPLHF. The CDR3 DNA reads TGCGCCAGCAGCCGCAACAGGGGGGGATCACCCCTCCACTTT.

The chain is built from TRBV11-3 and TRBJ2-1, with D possibly matching TRBD1 (6 bases). The CDR3 contains 15 residues. Trimming pared 2 bases from V and 5 bases from J, leaving 13 bases between. From germline, CDR1 is SGHNT and CDR2 YENEEA. The CDR3 protein is CASSLTQGLNNEQFF. CDR3 coding DNA: TGTGCCAGCAGCTTAACACAGGGCCTAAACAATGAGCAGTTCTTC.

The gene calls are TRBV7-8 and TRBJ1-4, with D unresolved. The ends were cut back, 5 bases at V and 4 bases at J, with 11 bases in the middle. The CDR3 is 14 amino acids. Germline values: CDR1 SGHVS, CDR2 FQNEAQ. The CDR3 here is CASSPRLSNEKLFF. The CDR3 DNA is TGTGCCAGCAGCCCCAGGCTCAGTAATGAAAAACTGTTTTTT.

This chain links TRBV5-1 with TRBJ2-5; the match to TRBD2 covers 9 bases. Per germline, CDR1 SGHRS and CDR2 YFSETQ. The CDR3 contains 16 residues. With 1 base clipped from V and 2 bases from J, the junction kept 6 bases outside the gene matches. Written as DNA, the CDR3 is TGCGCCAGCAGCTTGAATGTAGCGGGGGAACAAGAGACCCAGTACTTC. The encoded protein is CASSLNVAGEQETQYF.

The rearrangement uses TRBV6-5 and TRBJ1-2; a possible D gene is TRBD1 (5 bases). Trimming stripped 0 bases from V and 8 bases from J, with 16 bases between. Germline CDR1 is MNHEY and CDR2 is SVGAGI. This CDR3 comprises 15 residues. CDR3 residues: CASSYSREGERGYTF. The CDR3 DNA is TGTGCCAGCAGTTACTCGAGAGAAGGGGAACGAGGCTACACCTTC.

This clone was picked up a small number of times. CDR3 nucleotide sequence: TGTGCCAGCAGCGTCGACAGGGGGCCCTACGAGCAGTACTTC. It codes for CASSVDRGPYEQYF. This chain joins TRBV7-3 and TRBJ2-7; the match to TRBD1 covers 10 bases. The germline V gene encodes CDR1 SGHTA and CDR2 FQGTGA. CDR3 length: 14 residues. Trimming took 5 bases from V and 2 from J; bases not matched to a gene: 3. The whole variable domain, filled in from reference TRBV7-3 and TRBJ2-7, reads GAGVSQTPSNKVTEKGKYVELRCDPISGHTALYWYRQSLGQGPEFLIYFQGTGAADDSGLPNDRFFAVRPEGSVSTLKIQRTERGDSAVYLCASSVDRGPYEQYFGPGTRLTVT.

The chain has TRBV4-1 and TRBJ1-5; D is unclear. Germline V gene lookup returns CDR1 MGHRA and CDR2 YSYEKL. The CDR3 is made up of 15 amino acids. Trimming shortened V by 0 bases and J by 0 bases, and 6 bases separated the two germline ends. CDR3 amino acids: CASSQDQYSNQPQHF. CDR3 nucleotide sequence: TGCGCCAGCAGCCAAGATCAGTATAGCAATCAGCCCCAGCATTTT.

The chain recombines TRBV3-1 (or the pseudogene TRBV3-2) with TRBJ2-5, with 7 bases matching TRBD2. The CDR3 has 15 residues. Germline trimming cut 0 bases from V and 4 bases from J; bases unmatched to any gene: 5. Germline V gives CDR1 LGHDT, CDR2 YNNKEL (reference sequence). The CDR3 here is CASSQDRREGETQYF. DNA of the CDR3: TGTGCCAGCAGCCAAGATCGTAGGGAGGGAGAGACCCAGTACTTC.